A few counts support the clone carrying this TCR beta chain. What it binds is not known. The germline V gene has CDR1 SGHVS and CDR2 FQNEAQ. V lost 5 bases to trimming and J lost 6 bases, with 22 bases between them. The CDR3 extends over 16 amino acids. The source of the sample is a study of T-cell memory formation after mild COVID-19. At the level of the study: Among the donors, TCR clusters were largely specific to each donor. Findings and limits, study-wide: Pre-infection memory harbored some responding clones, suggesting cross-reactive memory joined. Among contracting clones, CD4+ were mainly CM/EM and CD8+ enriched in EMRA.

TCRdb reprocessed the 5' RACE reads with MiXCR, giving one entry per CDR3 protein. Counted here are roughly 350,000 distinct CDR3 sequences, roughly 15% occurring once; the ten biggest clones make up 22%. Sequencing was done on a sample of PBMCs or a T cell subset sorted from them (not recorded which). The genes are TRBV7-8 and TRBJ1-1; D gene ambiguous. This TCR derives from a man between 18 and 35 years old who had mild COVID-19 (a few samples of this study predate the infection). Cell type and time point are not known. As DNA, the CDR3 is TGTGCCAGCAGCCCCCGATATAACAGTAAAGAGGCTGAAGCTTTCTTT. It specifies CASSPRYNSKEAEAFF.